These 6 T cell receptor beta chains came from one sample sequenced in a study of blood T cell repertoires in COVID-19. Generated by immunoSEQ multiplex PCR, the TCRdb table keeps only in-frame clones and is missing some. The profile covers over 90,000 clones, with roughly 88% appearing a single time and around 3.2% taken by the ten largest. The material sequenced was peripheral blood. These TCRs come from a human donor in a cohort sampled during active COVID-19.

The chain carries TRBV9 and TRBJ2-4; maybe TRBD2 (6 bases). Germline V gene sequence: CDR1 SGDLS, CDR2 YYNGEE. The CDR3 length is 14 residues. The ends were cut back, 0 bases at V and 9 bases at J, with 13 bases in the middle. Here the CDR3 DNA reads TGTGCCAGCAGCGTAGACGGGTCCGGGGGCATTCAGTACTTC. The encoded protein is CASSVDGSGGIQYF.

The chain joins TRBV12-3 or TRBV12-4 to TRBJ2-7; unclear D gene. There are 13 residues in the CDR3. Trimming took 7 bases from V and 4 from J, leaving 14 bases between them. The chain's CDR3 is CASKLGSPYEQYF. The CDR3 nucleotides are TGTGCCAGCAAATTGGGCAGCCCTTACGAGCAGTACTTC.

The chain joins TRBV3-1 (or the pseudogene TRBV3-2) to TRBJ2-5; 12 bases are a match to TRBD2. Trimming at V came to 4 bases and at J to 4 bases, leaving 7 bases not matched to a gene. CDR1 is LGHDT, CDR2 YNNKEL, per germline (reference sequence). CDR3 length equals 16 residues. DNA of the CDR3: TGTGCCAGCAGCCCCAGACTAGCGGGGGAGGGAGAGACCCAGTACTTC. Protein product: CASSPRLAGEGETQYF.

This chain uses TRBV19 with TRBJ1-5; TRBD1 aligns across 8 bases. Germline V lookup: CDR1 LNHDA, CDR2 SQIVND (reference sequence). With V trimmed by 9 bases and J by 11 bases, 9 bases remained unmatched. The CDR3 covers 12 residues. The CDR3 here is CASKGQVAAQHF. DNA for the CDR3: TGTGCCAGCAAGGGACAGGTGGCAGCCCAGCATTTT. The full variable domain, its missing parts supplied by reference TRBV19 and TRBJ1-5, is DGGITQSPKYLFRKEGQNVTLSCEQNLNHDAMYWYRQDPGQGLRLIYYSQIVNDFQKGDIAEGYSVSREKKESFPLTVTSAQKNPTAFYLCASKGQVAAQHFGDGTRLSIL.

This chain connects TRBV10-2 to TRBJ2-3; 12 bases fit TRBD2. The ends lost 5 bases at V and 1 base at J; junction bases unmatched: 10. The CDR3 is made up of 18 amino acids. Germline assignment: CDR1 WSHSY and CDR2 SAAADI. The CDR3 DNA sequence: TGCGCCAGCAGTCGGTGGCTAGCGGGGGGGCCGGGCACAGATACGCAGTATTTT. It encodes CASSRWLAGGPGTDTQYF.

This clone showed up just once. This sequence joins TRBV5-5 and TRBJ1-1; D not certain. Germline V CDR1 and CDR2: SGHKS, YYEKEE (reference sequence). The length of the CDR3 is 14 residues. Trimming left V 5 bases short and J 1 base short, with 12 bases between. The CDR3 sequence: CASRAGWANTEAFF. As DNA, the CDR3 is TGTGCCAGCAGGGCGGGATGGGCGAACACTGAAGCTTTCTTT. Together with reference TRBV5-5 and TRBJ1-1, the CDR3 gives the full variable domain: DAGVTQSPTHLIKTRGQQVTLRCSPISGHKSVSWYQQVLGQGPQFIFQYYEKEERGRGNFPDRFSARQFPNYSSELNVNALLLGDSALYLCASRAGWANTEAFFGQGTRLTVV.